The 18 T cell receptor beta chains given below trace back to one sample, sequenced in a study of OX40 agonist ivuxolimab in advanced cancers. Using immunoSEQ multiplex PCR, the repertoire was profiled, and TCRdb retains in-frame clones only, with some absent. The sample includes about 60,000 clones, around 89% of them seen just once. The sequenced sample was CD4+ or CD8+ T cells sorted from blood, obtained in a trial of the OX40 agonist ivuxolimab. The receptors come from an adult with an advanced solid tumor such as melanoma, head and neck, liver or kidney cancer.

This chain links TRBV19 with TRBJ2-7, with 7 bases lining up with TRBD1. The ends lost 7 bases at V and 2 bases at J; junction bases unmatched: 5. The CDR3 sequence is 13 residues long. The germline V gene has CDR1 LNHDA and CDR2 SQIVND (reference sequence). The CDR3 reads CASTKTGTYEQYF. CDR3 bases: TGTGCCAGTACCAAGACAGGGACCTACGAGCAGTACTTC.

The chain is built from TRBV9 and TRBJ2-3; no firm D call. This CDR3 spans 12 amino acids. Germline V gives CDR1 SGDLS, CDR2 YYNGEE. V was shortened by 0 bases and J by 1 base, with 0 bases between the two germline ends. The chain's CDR3 is CASSVGTDTQYF. CDR3 sequence (DNA): TGTGCCAGCAGCGTAGGCACAGATACGCAGTATTTT.

The rearrangement uses TRBV2 and TRBJ1-5; no clear D. Germline V gene lookup returns CDR1 SNHLY and CDR2 FYNNEI. Between the trimmed V and J ends, which lost 2 bases and 2 bases, there was a span of 13 bases. This CDR3 spans 16 amino acids. The CDR3: CASSENEGYGNQPQHF. The CDR3 region has the DNA TGTGCCAGCAGTGAAAACGAGGGTTATGGCAATCAGCCCCAGCATTTT.

The chain recombines TRBV15 with TRBJ2-7; 7 bases are a match to TRBD1. The CDR3 spans 15 residues. Looked up from germline, CDR1 is LNHNV and CDR2 is YYDKDF (reference sequence). The V segment lost 0 bases and the J segment 2 bases; nucleotides outside the gene matches: 4. CDR3 DNA sequence: TGTGCCACCAGCAGAGAGGACAGGTTCGCCTACGAGCAGTACTTC. Translation: CATSREDRFAYEQYF.

This sequence joins TRBV14 and TRBJ1-2; 7 nucleotides align to TRBD1. There are 13 residues in the CDR3. The junction had 3 bases not matched to a gene; V was cut back by 4 bases and J by 4 bases. Germline CDR1 and CDR2: SGHDN and FVKESK. CDR3 in DNA: TGTGCCAGCAGCCCGGGACAGACCTATGGCTACACCTTC. Protein sequence: CASSPGQTYGYTF.

V usage is TRBV7-2 and J usage is TRBJ2-3, with D tentatively TRBD1 or TRBD2 (5 bases each). Germline V lookup: CDR1 SGHTA, CDR2 FQGNSA. V lost 8 bases to trimming and J lost 6 bases, with 6 bases between them. The CDR3 has 10 residues. The CDR3 sequence: CASGDDTQYF. In nucleotides, the CDR3 is TGTGCCAGCGGGGACGATACGCAGTATTTT.

V gene TRBV7-2 combines with J gene TRBJ2-3; D uncertain. The CDR3 runs to 13 residues. Germline CDR1 reads SGHTA; CDR2 reads FQGNSA. Trimming stripped 4 bases from V and 5 bases from J, with 10 bases between. CDR3 protein: CASSSEMGDTQYF. The CDR3 DNA reads TGTGCCAGCAGCTCAGAAATGGGAGATACGCAGTATTTT.

This chain connects TRBV11-3 to TRBJ2-3; D unresolved. V was trimmed by 0 bases and J by 0 bases, leaving 4 bases between them. The length of the CDR3 is 14 residues. Germline CDR1 SGHNT, CDR2 YENEEA. The CDR3 is CASSLDRSTDTQYF. DNA of the CDR3: TGTGCCAGCAGCTTAGATAGGAGCACAGATACGCAGTATTTT.

The V and J genes are TRBV13 and TRBJ2-7; 8 nucleotides match TRBD1. The germline gives CDR1 PRHDT, CDR2 FYEKMQ (reference sequence). The J segment lost 4 bases and the V segment lost 5 bases, leaving 7 bases of the junction unmatched. The CDR3 totals 14 residues. Here the CDR3 reads CASSKTGVGYEQYF. The CDR3 DNA follows: TGTGCCAGCAGCAAGACAGGGGTGGGGTACGAGCAGTACTTC.

The J gene is TRBJ2-2, the V gene TRBV14; D unresolved. The V end was cut by 1 base, the J end by 4 bases, with 7 bases between. CDR3 size: 14 residues. Germline V gene sequence: CDR1 SGHDN, CDR2 FVKESK. CDR3 loop: CASSQGIITGELFF. The CDR3, as DNA: TGTGCCAGCAGCCAAGGCATCATCACCGGGGAGCTGTTTTTT.

This clone was counted a single time. V and J are TRBV5-4 and TRBJ2-7; 8 bases are a match to TRBD2. CDR1 is SGHNT and CDR2 is YYREEE in the germline V gene (reference sequence). The CDR3 has 16 amino acids. Trimming cost V 4 bases and J 0 bases; bases outside gene matches: 9. The CDR3 here is CASSKGLAVSSYEQYF. CDR3 in DNA: TGTGCCAGCAGCAAAGGACTAGCCGTAAGCTCCTACGAGCAGTACTTC.

This chain links TRBV28 with TRBJ2-7; D gene uncertain. The ends were cut back, 5 bases at V and 3 bases at J, with 5 bases in the middle. The CDR3 contains 11 residues. Germline V gene lookup returns CDR1 MDHEN and CDR2 SYDVKM. In DNA, the CDR3 is TGTGCCAGCAGTCTAAACTACGAGCAGTACTTC. Translated: CASSLNYEQYF.

The chain joins TRBV18 to TRBJ1-4; TRBD1 matches at 7 bases. The CDR3 spans 14 residues. Germline V gene data show CDR1 as KGHSH and CDR2 as LQKENI. Losses at the gene ends were 5 bases for V and 8 bases for J; bases not matched to a gene: 8. The chain's CDR3 is CASSSRQGTEKLFF. The CDR3 region has the DNA TGTGCCAGCTCATCCCGACAGGGTACGGAAAAACTGTTTTTT.

This chain uses TRBV30 with TRBJ2-7, with D maybe TRBD2 (5 bases). CDR3 length: 13 amino acids. The V end lost 1 base, the J end lost 0 bases, and 7 bases lay between the germline ends. The germline gives CDR1 GTSNPN, CDR2 SVGIG (reference sequence). The CDR3 DNA sequence: TGTGCCTGGAGTGATGGGAGCTCCTACGAGCAGTACTTC. This codes for CAWSDGSSYEQYF.

This chain uses TRBV6-6 with TRBJ2-3, with TRBD2 matching 9 bases. The CDR3 spans 16 residues. The J segment lost 1 base and the V segment lost 8 bases, leaving 10 bases of the junction unmatched. CDR1 and CDR2 from the germline V gene are MNHNY and SVGAGI (reference sequence). The DNA for the CDR3 is TGTGCCAGCGTGTCGGCGGGAGGGCCTGGCACAGATACGCAGTATTTT. The encoded protein is CASVSAGGPGTDTQYF.

The rearrangement joins TRBV18 to TRBJ1-5; a possible D gene is TRBD1 (5 bases). The CDR3 has 13 amino acids. Germline CDR1 reads KGHSH; CDR2 reads LQKENI. V was clipped by 5 bases and J by 5 bases, with 10 bases between them. CDR3 in amino acids: CASSSGRDQPQHF. The DNA for the CDR3 is TGTGCCAGCTCATCAGGGAGGGATCAGCCCCAGCATTTT.

In this sample, this clone turned up once. The chain recombines TRBV11-2 with TRBJ1-3; possibly TRBD1 for D (6 bases). The V end was cut by 5 bases, the J end by 0 bases, with 11 bases between. The CDR3 totals 15 residues. Germline CDR1 SGHAT, CDR2 FQNNGV. CDR3 loop: CASSLVQGSGNTIYF. CDR3 in DNA: TGTGCCAGCAGCCTAGTACAGGGCTCTGGAAACACCATATATTTT.

The rearrangement links TRBV5-1 to TRBJ2-1; unclear D gene. CDR1 and CDR2 from the germline V gene are SGHRS and YFSETQ. Trimming left V 0 bases short and J 0 bases short, with 7 bases between. The CDR3 runs 15 residues. This chain's CDR3 is CASSLGGGSYNEQFF. The CDR3 DNA follows: TGCGCCAGCAGCTTGGGTGGCGGCTCCTACAATGAGCAGTTCTTC. Combining the CDR3 with reference TRBV5-1 and TRBJ2-1 gives the whole variable domain KAGVTQTPRYLIKTRGQQVTLSCSPISGHRSVSWYQQTPGQGLQFLFEYFSETQRNKGNFPGRFSGRQFSNSRSEMNVSTLELGDSALYLCASSLGGGSYNEQFFGPGTRLTVL.